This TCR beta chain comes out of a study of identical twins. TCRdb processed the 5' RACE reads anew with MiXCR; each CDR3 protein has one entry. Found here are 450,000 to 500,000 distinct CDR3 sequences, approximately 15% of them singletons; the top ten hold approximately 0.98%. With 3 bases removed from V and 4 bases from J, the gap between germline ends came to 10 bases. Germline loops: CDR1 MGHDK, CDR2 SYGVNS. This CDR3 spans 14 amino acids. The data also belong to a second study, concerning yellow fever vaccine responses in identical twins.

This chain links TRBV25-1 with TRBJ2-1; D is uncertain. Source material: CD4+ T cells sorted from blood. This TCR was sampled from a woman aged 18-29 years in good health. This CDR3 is CASSDVLSYNEQFF. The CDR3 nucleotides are TGTGCCAGCAGTGATGTTTTGTCTTACAATGAGCAGTTCTTC. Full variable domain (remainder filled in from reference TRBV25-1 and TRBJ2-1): EADIYQTPRYLVIGTGKKITLECSQTMGHDKMYWYQQDPGMELHLIHYSYGVNSTEKGDLSSESTVSRIRTEHFPLTLESARPSHTSQYLCASSDVLSYNEQFFGPGTRLTVL.